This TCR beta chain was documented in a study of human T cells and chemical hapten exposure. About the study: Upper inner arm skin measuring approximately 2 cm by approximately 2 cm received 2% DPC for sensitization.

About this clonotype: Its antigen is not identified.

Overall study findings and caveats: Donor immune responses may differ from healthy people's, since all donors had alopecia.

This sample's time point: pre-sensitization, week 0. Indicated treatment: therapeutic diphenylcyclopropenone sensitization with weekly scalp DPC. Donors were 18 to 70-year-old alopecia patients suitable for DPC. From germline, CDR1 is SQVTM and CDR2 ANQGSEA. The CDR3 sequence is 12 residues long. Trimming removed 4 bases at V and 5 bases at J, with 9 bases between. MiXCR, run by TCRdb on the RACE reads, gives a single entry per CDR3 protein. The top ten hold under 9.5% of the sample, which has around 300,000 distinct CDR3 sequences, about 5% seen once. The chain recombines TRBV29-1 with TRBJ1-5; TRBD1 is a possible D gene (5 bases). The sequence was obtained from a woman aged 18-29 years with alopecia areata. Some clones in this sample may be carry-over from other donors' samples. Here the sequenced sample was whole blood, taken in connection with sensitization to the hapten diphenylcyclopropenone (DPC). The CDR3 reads CSVGDVDQPQHF. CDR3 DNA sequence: TGCAGCGTTGGGGACGTCGATCAGCCCCAGCATTTT.